This T cell receptor (beta chain) is drawn from a study of T cell repertoires in cytomegalovirus infection. In germline, CDR1 is DFQATT, CDR2 SNEGSKA (reference sequence). This CDR3 has 15 amino acids. Trimming shortened V by 2 bases and J by 0 bases, and 12 bases separated the two germline ends. TCRdb re-derived calls from the reads in MiXCR, one entry per CDR3 protein. This sample carries some 800,000 distinct CDR3 sequences, 25% to 30% of them seen once, and the ten largest clones take approximately 14%. The count of this clonotype is one. No antigen is known for it. This material consisted of cultured CD8+ T cells from PBMCs, taken from culture after CMV antigen stimulation. This clonotype originated in a human donor in good health (CMV status not recorded). Some clones in this sample may be carry-over from other donors' samples. The V gene is TRBV20-1, the J gene TRBJ2-3, with D maybe TRBD2 (5 bases). The CDR3 DNA sequence: TGCAGTGCTAGAATCGGGCGGGCTAGCACAGATACGCAGTATTTT. Its translation is CSARIGRASTDTQYF.